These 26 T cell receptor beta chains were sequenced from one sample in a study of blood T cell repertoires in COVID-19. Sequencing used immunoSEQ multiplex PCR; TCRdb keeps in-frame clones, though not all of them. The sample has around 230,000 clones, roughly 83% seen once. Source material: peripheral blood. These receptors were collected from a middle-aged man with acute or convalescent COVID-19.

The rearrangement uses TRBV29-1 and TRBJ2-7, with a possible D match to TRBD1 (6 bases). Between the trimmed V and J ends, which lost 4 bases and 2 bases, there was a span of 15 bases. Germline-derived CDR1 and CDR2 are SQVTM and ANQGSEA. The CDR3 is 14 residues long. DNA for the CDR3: TGCAGCGTTGTAAAGGACAGTCACCCCTACGAGCAGTACTTC. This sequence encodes CSVVKDSHPYEQYF.

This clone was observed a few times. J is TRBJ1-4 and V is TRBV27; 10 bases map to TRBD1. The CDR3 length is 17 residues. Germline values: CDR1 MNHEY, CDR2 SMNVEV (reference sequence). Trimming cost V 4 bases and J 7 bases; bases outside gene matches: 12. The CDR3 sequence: CASSSTLTGGLGEKLFF. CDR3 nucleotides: TGTGCCAGCAGTTCTACCCTGACAGGGGGCTTAGGTGAAAAACTGTTTTTT.

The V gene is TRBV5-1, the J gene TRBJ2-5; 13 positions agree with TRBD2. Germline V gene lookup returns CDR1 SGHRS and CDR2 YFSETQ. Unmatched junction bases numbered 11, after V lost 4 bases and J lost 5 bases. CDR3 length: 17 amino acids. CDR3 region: CASSPVGLAGDGETQYF. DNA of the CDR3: TGCGCCAGCAGCCCAGTAGGACTAGCGGGAGATGGGGAGACCCAGTACTTC.

Written as DNA, the CDR3 is TGTGCCAGTGGTAATGGGGGGGGCTCCTACGAGCAGTACTTC. This sequence encodes CASGNGGGSYEQYF. The chain is built from TRBV19 and TRBJ2-7, with TRBD2 matching over 7 bases. Germline trimming cut 8 bases from V and 0 bases from J; bases unmatched to any gene: 7. CDR1 and CDR2 from the germline V gene are LNHDA and SQIVND (reference sequence). This CDR3 is 14 amino acids long.

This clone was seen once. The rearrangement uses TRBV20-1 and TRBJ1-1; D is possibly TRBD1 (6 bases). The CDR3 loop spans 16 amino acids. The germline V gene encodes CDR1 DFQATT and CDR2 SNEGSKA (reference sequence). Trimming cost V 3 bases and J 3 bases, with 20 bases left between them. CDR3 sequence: CSASIPGAVGDTEAFF. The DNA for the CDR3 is TGCAGTGCTAGTATCCCAGGGGCAGTGGGGGACACTGAAGCTTTCTTT.

Written as DNA, the CDR3 is TGTGCCAGCAGTCCCTACAGGGTTTGGGACACTGAAGCTTTCTTT. This codes for CASSPYRVWDTEAFF. V gene TRBV28 combines with J gene TRBJ1-1, with D perhaps TRBD1 (6 bases). CDR3 length equals 15 residues. Trimming removed 5 bases at V and 3 bases at J, with 16 bases between. In germline, CDR1 is MDHEN, CDR2 SYDVKM.

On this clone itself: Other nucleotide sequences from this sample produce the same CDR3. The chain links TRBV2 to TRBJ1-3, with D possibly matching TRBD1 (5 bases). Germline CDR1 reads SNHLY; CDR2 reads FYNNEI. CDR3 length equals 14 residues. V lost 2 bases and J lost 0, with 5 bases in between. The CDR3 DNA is TGTGCCAGCAGTGAAAGGGGCTCTGGAAACACCATATATTTT. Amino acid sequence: CASSERGSGNTIYF.

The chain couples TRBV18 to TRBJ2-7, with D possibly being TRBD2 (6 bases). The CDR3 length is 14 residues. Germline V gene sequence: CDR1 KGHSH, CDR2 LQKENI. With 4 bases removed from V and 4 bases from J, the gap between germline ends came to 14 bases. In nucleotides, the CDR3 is TGTGCCAGCTCACTCCGGGACTCGAGGTACGAGCAGTACTTC. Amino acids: CASSLRDSRYEQYF.

In nucleotides, the CDR3 is TGCGCCAGCAGCCGGGGACAGGGGAACGGTGATGGCTACACCTTC. It encodes CASSRGQGNGDGYTF. The V and J genes are TRBV4-1 and TRBJ1-2, with 10 bases that match TRBD1. V was clipped by 4 bases and J by 6 bases; unmatched bases: 8. CDR1 and CDR2 (germline): MGHRA, YSYEKL. CDR3 length equals 15 residues.

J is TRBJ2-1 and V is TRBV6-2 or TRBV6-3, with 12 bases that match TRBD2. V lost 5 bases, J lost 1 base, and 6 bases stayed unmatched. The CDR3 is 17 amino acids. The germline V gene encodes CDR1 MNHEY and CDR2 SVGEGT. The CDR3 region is CASSDRLAGASYNEQFF. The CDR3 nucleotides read TGTGCCAGCAGTGACAGACTAGCGGGAGCGTCCTACAATGAGCAGTTCTTC.

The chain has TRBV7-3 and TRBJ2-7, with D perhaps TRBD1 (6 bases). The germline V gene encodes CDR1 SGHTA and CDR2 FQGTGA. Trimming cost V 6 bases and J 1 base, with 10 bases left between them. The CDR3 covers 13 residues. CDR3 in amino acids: CASRSGQSYEQYF. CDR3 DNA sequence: TGTGCCAGCAGGTCCGGACAGTCCTACGAGCAGTACTTC. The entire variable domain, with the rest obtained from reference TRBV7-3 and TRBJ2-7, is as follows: GAGVSQTPSNKVTEKGKYVELRCDPISGHTALYWYRQSLGQGPEFLIYFQGTGAADDSGLPNDRFFAVRPEGSVSTLKIQRTERGDSAVYLCASRSGQSYEQYFGPGTRLTVT.

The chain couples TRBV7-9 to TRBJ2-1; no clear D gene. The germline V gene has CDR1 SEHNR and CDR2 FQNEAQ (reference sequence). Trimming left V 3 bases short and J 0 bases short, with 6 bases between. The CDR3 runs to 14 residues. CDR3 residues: CASSFSYSYNEQFF. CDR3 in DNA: TGTGCCAGCAGCTTTTCCTACTCCTACAATGAGCAGTTCTTC.

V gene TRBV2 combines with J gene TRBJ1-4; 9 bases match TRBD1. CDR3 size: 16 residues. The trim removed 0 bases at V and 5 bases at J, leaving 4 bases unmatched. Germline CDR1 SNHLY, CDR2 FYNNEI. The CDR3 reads CASSEATGQGNEKLFF. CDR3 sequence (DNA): TGTGCCAGCAGTGAAGCGACAGGACAGGGGAATGAAAAACTGTTTTTT.

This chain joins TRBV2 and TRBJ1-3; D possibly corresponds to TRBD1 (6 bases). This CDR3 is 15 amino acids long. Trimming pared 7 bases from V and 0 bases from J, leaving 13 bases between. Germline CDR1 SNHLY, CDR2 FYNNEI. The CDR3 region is CASTRRTASGNTIYF. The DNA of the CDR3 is TGTGCCAGCACCCGACGGACAGCCTCTGGAAACACCATATATTTT. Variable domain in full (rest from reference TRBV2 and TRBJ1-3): EPEVTQTPSHQVTQMGQEVILRCVPISNHLYFYWYRQILGQKVEFLVSFYNNEISEKSEIFDDQFSVERPDGSNFTLKIRSTKLEDSAMYFCASTRRTASGNTIYFGEGSWLTVV.

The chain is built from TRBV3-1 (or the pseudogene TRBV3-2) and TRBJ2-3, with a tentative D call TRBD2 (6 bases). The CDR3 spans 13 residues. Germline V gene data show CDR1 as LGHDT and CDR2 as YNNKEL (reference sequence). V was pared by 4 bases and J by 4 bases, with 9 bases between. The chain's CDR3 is CASSRRESDTQYF. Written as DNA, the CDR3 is TGTGCCAGCAGCCGCCGGGAGTCAGATACGCAGTATTTT.

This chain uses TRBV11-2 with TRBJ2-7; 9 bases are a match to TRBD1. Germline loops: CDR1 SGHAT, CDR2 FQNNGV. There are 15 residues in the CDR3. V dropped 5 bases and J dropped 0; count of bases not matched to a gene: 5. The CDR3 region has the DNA TGTGCCAGCAGCCCGGACAGGGGACCCTCCTACGAGCAGTACTTC. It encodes CASSPDRGPSYEQYF.

In DNA form, the CDR3 reads TGTGCCAGCAGCTCCACAGGTACAGGCCTGAATCAGCCCCAGCATTTT. The encoded protein is CASSSTGTGLNQPQHF. The genes are TRBV7-2 and TRBJ1-5; D might be TRBD1 (5 bases). CDR3 size: 16 residues. Germline values: CDR1 SGHTA, CDR2 FQGNSA. Trimming cost V 4 bases and J 4 bases, with 17 bases left between them.

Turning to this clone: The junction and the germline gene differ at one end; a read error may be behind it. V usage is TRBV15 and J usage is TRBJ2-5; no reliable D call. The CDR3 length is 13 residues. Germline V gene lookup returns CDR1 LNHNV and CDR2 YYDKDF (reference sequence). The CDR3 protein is CATGSPNQKTQYF. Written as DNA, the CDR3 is TGTGCCACCGGCAGTCCCAATCAAAAGACCCAGTACTTC.

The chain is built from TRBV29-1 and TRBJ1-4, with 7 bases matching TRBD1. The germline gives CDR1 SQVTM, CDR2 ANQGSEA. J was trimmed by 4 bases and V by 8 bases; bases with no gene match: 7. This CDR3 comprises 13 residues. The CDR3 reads CSTGTAGNEKLFF. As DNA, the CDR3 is TGCAGCACTGGGACAGCCGGTAATGAAAAACTGTTTTTT.

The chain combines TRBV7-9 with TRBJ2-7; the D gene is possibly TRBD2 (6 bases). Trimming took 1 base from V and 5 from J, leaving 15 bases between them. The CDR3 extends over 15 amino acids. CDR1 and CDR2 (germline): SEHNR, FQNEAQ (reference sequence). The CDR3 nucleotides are TGTGCCAGCAGCTTAGGGCTGGGGGACTTGAACGAGCAGTACTTC. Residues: CASSLGLGDLNEQYF.

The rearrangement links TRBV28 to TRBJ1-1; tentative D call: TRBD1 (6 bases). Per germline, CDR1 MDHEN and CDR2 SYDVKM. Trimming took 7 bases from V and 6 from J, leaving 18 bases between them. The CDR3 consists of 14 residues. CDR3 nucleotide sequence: TGTGCCAGCATAACGGGGGGCGTACATTCTGAAGCTTTCTTT. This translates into CASITGGVHSEAFF.

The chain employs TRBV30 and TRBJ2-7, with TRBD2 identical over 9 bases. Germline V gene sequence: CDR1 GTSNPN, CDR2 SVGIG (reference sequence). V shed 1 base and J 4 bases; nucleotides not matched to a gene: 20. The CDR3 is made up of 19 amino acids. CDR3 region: CAWSAPASGVNGFYYEQYF. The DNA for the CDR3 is TGTGCCTGGAGTGCACCCGCTAGCGGGGTAAACGGGTTCTATTACGAGCAGTACTTC.

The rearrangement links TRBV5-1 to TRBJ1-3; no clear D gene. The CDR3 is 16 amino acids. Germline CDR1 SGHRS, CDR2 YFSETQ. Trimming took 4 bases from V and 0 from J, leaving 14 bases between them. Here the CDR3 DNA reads TGCGCCAGCAGCCCTAGGTCTCGTTTCTCTGGAAACACCATATATTTT. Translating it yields CASSPRSRFSGNTIYF.

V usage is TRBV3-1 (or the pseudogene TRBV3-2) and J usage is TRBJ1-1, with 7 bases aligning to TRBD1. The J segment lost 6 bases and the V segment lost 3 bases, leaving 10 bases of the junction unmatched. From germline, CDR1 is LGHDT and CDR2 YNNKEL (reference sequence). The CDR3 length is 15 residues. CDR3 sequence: CASSQAGTANSEAFF. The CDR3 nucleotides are TGTGCCAGCAGCCAGGCCGGGACAGCAAACTCTGAAGCTTTCTTT.

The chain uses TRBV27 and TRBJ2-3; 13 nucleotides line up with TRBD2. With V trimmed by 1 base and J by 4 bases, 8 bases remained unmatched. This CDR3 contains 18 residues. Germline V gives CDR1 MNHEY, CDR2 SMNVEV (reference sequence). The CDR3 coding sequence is TGTGCCAGCAGTTTATTTATTGGGACTAGCGGGGAAGCAGATACGCAGTATTTT. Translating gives CASSLFIGTSGEADTQYF.

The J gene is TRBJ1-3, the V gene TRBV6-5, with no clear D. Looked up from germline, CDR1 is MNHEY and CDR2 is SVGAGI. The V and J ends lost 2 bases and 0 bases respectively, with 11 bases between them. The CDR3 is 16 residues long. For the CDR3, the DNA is TGTGCCAGCAGTTACCGACAACTCCGCTCTGGAAACACCATATATTTT. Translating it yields CASSYRQLRSGNTIYF.